Given below is one T cell receptor (beta chain) in context. Its antigen is still unknown. Assay: immunoSEQ multiplex PCR; the TCRdb copy retains only in-frame clones and omits some. In the table there are tens of thousands of clones, around 69% of which are singletons. This CDR3 has 14 amino acids. The V gene's germline CDR1 is LGHDT and CDR2 YNNKEL (reference sequence). V shed 4 bases and J shed 5 bases, with 11 bases lying between them. This sample stems from a study of vaccination effects on CD4 cells after COVID-19. Using viral peptide pools, the ViraFEST assay grew out antigen-specific CD4+ T cells prior to sequencing. The culture ran for roughly 10 days before CD4+ T cells were isolated. Having tested negative for nucleocapsid antibodies, the vaccine recipients showed no prior SARS-CoV-2 infection.

V gene TRBV3-1 (or the pseudogene TRBV3-2) combines with J gene TRBJ2-2, with D unresolved. Material: CD4+ T cells from PBMCs cultured with HCoV-NL63 spike peptides, obtained before COVID-19 vaccination. The receptor comes from a human donor who received a COVID-19 vaccine. The CDR3 loop is CASSPSPGTGELFF. DNA for the CDR3: TGTGCCAGCAGCCCGAGCCCTGGGACCGGGGAGCTGTTTTTT.